This T cell receptor (beta chain) originates from a study of T-cell memory formation after mild COVID-19. Regarding the study as a whole: While clones contracting from day 15 to 85 were balanced between CD4 and CD8, later expanders leaned CD4+. For contracting clones, CD4+ ones sat mainly in CM and EM, CD8+ in EMRA. Cross-reactive memory seemingly joined, as some responding clones were found in pre-infection memory.

With respect to this clonotype: The antigen is not known.

TCRdb recomputed calls from the 5' RACE reads with MiXCR, one row per CDR3 protein. The table includes more than 450,000 distinct CDR3 sequences, approximately 18% detected once. CDR1 is SGHRS, CDR2 YFSETQ, per germline. The CDR3 sequence is 15 residues long. V gave up 0 bases and J gave up 13 bases, with 17 bases separating them. V is TRBV5-1 and J is TRBJ1-6; possibly TRBD1 for D (5 bases). The sequenced sample was PBMCs or a T cell subset sorted from them (not recorded which). This receptor was obtained from an adult woman who had mild COVID-19 (a few samples of this study predate the infection). Cell type and time point are not known. CDR3 nucleotides: TGCGCCAGCAGCTTGGAGGGACGGCGAGATAGGCCCCTCCACTTT. Translation: CASSLEGRRDRPLHF.